Sequencing of this T cell receptor beta chain was carried out in a study of T cell responses to AZD1222 COVID-19 vaccine. The repertoire was sequenced with immunoSEQ multiplex PCR; TCRdb's copy has only in-frame clones and lacks some. The repertoire holds around 100,000 clones, with approximately 88% as singletons. The study's findings and limits: Clonal diversity was possibly underestimated; the donors were predominantly white British and more often female. Sampling captured repertoires only after the peak T cell response. Two AZD1222 doses significantly raised spike-specific TCR breadth and depth over controls.

Concerning this clone itself: Its matching antigen is unknown.

The starting material was peripheral blood, obtained 28 days after the second AZD1222 dose. This sequence was found in an adult who received the AZD1222 COVID-19 vaccine.

The CDR3: CASSRQFGTGMIGRDYGYTF. The CDR3 nucleotides are TGTGCCAGCAGCCGCCAGTTTGGGACAGGGATGATTGGCCGGGACTATGGCTACACCTTC. V and J are TRBV3-1 (or the pseudogene TRBV3-2) and TRBJ1-2; 9 positions match TRBD1. The length of the CDR3 is 20 residues. The junction had 21 bases not matched to a gene; V was cut back by 4 bases and J by 3 bases. Germline V CDR1 and CDR2: LGHDT, YNNKEL (reference sequence).